The 18 T cell receptor beta chains below come from one sample, sequenced in a study of cytomegalovirus exposure and HLA in healthy donors. The PCR made use of 60 Vbeta and 13 Jbeta primers. Assay used: immunoSEQ multiplex PCR; TCRdb lists only in-frame clones, some missing. The repertoire holds more than 150,000 clones, with around 83% as singletons. Source material: PBMCs. Receptors originate from a man aged 45 to 65 in good health and CMV-seronegative.

This rearrangement joins TRBV9 to TRBJ1-1; 7 bases agree with TRBD1. Losses at the gene ends were 3 bases for V and 0 bases for J; bases not matched to a gene: 5. The CDR3 runs to 15 residues. The V gene's germline CDR1 is SGDLS and CDR2 YYNGEE. The CDR3 region is CASSALGTVNTEAFF. The CDR3 region has the DNA TGTGCCAGCAGCGCACTAGGGACAGTGAACACTGAAGCTTTCTTT.

This rearrangement joins TRBV7-8 to TRBJ2-7; 10 nucleotides line up with TRBD1. The germline V gene encodes CDR1 SGHVS and CDR2 FQNEAQ. CDR3 length: 16 amino acids. The V gene end was trimmed by 5 bases and the J gene end by 1 base; junction bases not matched to a gene: 8. Here the CDR3 reads CASSLRDRGGSYEQYF. The CDR3 DNA is TGTGCCAGCAGCCTCCGGGACAGGGGCGGGTCCTACGAGCAGTACTTC.

This chain connects TRBV5-1 to TRBJ1-1; D is ambiguous. The CDR3 is made up of 14 amino acids. CDR1 and CDR2 from the germline V gene are SGHRS and YFSETQ. Trimming cost V 0 bases and J 1 base, with 7 bases left between them. The CDR3 reads CASSLGLKNTEAFF. The CDR3 nucleotides are TGCGCCAGCAGCTTGGGACTTAAGAACACTGAAGCTTTCTTT.

The genes are TRBV2 and TRBJ2-3; 7 bases line up with TRBD2. V lost 4 bases to trimming and J lost 10 bases; unmatched junction nucleotides: 8. This CDR3 has 13 residues. The V gene's germline CDR1 is SNHLY and CDR2 FYNNEI. The DNA of the CDR3 is TGTGCCAGCAGTGGGGAGGGCCGGGGAGCGCAGTATTTT. Protein product: CASSGEGRGAQYF.

The chain is built from TRBV7-3 and TRBJ2-3; D may be TRBD2 (6 bases). Germline V gives CDR1 SGHTA, CDR2 FQGTGA. Trimming took off 0 bases at V and 0 bases at J, with 7 bases between the two ends. The CDR3 runs 15 residues. The DNA of the CDR3 is TGTGCCAGCAGCTTAACGGGGGGTAGCACAGATACGCAGTATTTT. It is translated as CASSLTGGSTDTQYF.

The V gene is TRBV19, the J gene TRBJ2-3; 9 bases match TRBD2. J was trimmed by 2 bases and V by 6 bases; bases with no gene match: 9. This CDR3 spans 16 amino acids. Germline CDR1 is LNHDA and CDR2 is SQIVND (reference sequence). The CDR3: CASRPLAGKNTDTQYF. For the CDR3, the DNA is TGTGCCAGTAGACCCCTAGCGGGAAAAAACACAGATACGCAGTATTTT.

V usage is TRBV9 and J usage is TRBJ2-5; D is undetermined. CDR3 size: 14 residues. The germline V gene has CDR1 SGDLS and CDR2 YYNGEE. Trimming left V 0 bases short and J 3 bases short, with 9 bases between. CDR3: CASSVGWSEETQYF. The CDR3 nucleotides are TGTGCCAGCAGCGTAGGGTGGTCGGAAGAGACCCAGTACTTC. The whole variable domain, remainder taken from reference TRBV9 and TRBJ2-5, is DSGVTQTPKHLITATGQRVTLRCSPRSGDLSVYWYQQSLDQGLQFLIQYYNGEERAKGNILERFSAQQFPDLHSELNLSSLELGDSALYFCASSVGWSEETQYFGPGTRLLVL.

This chain joins TRBV28 and TRBJ1-2; D possibly corresponds to TRBD1 (6 bases). CDR3 size: 13 residues. V was trimmed by 10 bases and J by 4 bases, leaving 16 bases between them. The germline CDR1 and CDR2 sequences are MDHEN and SYDVKM. CDR3 amino acids: CATQPGALYGYTF. The CDR3 bases are TGTGCCACCCAACCAGGGGCCCTCTATGGCTACACCTTC.

Only one count was recorded for this clone. The rearrangement uses TRBV7-8 and TRBJ2-7; 9 nucleotides match TRBD1. Trimming took 1 base from V and 7 from J; bases not matched to a gene: 8. Germline CDR1 is SGHVS and CDR2 is FQNEAQ. The CDR3 length is 15 residues. CDR3 region: CASSLDWTGAGEQYF. The CDR3 nucleotides are TGTGCCAGCAGCTTAGACTGGACAGGGGCGGGGGAGCAGTACTTC. The entire variable domain, with the rest obtained from reference TRBV7-8 and TRBJ2-7, is as follows: GAGVSQSPRYKVAKRGQDVALRCDPISGHVSLFWYQQALGQGPEFLTYFQNEAQLDKSGLPSDRFFAERPEGSVSTLKIQRTQQEDSAVYLCASSLDWTGAGEQYFGPGTRLTVT.

V gene TRBV7-3 combines with J gene TRBJ2-7, with D possibly being TRBD2 (6 bases). The V end was cut by 5 bases, the J end by 7 bases, with 12 bases between. Per germline, CDR1 SGHTA and CDR2 FQGTGA. The CDR3 extends over 12 amino acids. The CDR3: CASSEDYGEQYF. Written as DNA, the CDR3 is TGTGCCAGCAGCGAGGACTACGGGGAGCAGTACTTC.

The rearrangement uses TRBV28 and TRBJ2-1, with 8 bases that match TRBD2. The CDR3 loop spans 14 amino acids. Germline CDR1 MDHEN, CDR2 SYDVKM. J lost 8 bases, V lost 11 bases, and 14 bases had no gene match. Here the CDR3 DNA reads TGTGCCGCCAGGCCCGGGACGGGAGGGGATGAGCAGTTCTTC. It is translated as CAARPGTGGDEQFF. Full variable domain (rest looked up from reference TRBV28 and TRBJ2-1): DVKVTQSSRYLVKRTGEKVFLECVQDMDHENMFWYRQDPGLGLRLIYFSYDVKMKEKGDIPEGYSVSREKKERFSLILESASTNQTSMYLCAARPGTGGDEQFFGPGTRLTVL.

The rearrangement joins TRBV6-6 to TRBJ2-2, with 9 bases fitting TRBD1. The CDR3 is 15 amino acids. The V gene end was trimmed by 2 bases and the J gene end by 7 bases; junction bases not matched to a gene: 5. Germline CDR1 MNHNY, CDR2 SVGAGI (reference sequence). CDR3 loop: CASSYQSTGGGELFF. The DNA of the CDR3 is TGTGCCAGCAGTTACCAATCGACAGGGGGCGGGGAGCTGTTTTTT.

The CDR3 DNA reads as TGCGCCAGCAGCTTGGTAGGGACACTCCAAGAGACCCAGTACTTC. This codes for CASSLVGTLQETQYF. V and J are TRBV5-1 and TRBJ2-5; TRBD1 is a possible D gene (6 bases). The germline gives CDR1 SGHRS, CDR2 YFSETQ. The V gene lost 0 bases and the J gene lost 1 base, with 10 bases spanning the gap. The CDR3 covers 15 residues.

The CDR3 loop is CASRVAGLTGTDTQYF. The CDR3 region has the DNA TGCGCCAGCAGGGTTGCGGGACTAACGGGGACAGATACGCAGTATTTT. The V and J genes are TRBV5-1 and TRBJ2-3; 7 bases align to TRBD2. Trimming at V came to 5 bases and at J to 3 bases, leaving 12 bases not matched to a gene. CDR1 SGHRS and CDR2 YFSETQ come from the germline V gene. The CDR3 covers 16 residues.

This chain connects TRBV6-4 to TRBJ2-3; the D gene is possibly TRBD2 (6 bases). The CDR3 is 16 residues long. Germline V lookup: CDR1 MRHNA, CDR2 SNTAGT. V lost 3 bases to trimming and J lost 4 bases, with 17 bases between them. The CDR3 reads CASSENSVSGADTQYF. CDR3 nucleotides: TGTGCCAGCAGTGAGAACAGTGTGTCGGGAGCAGATACGCAGTATTTT.

The chain has TRBV6-4 and TRBJ2-5, with 7 bases aligning to TRBD1. The DNA end is a closer match to TRBJ2-7, so the J assignment may be wrong. The germline V gene has CDR1 MRHNA and CDR2 SNTAGT. The CDR3 covers 14 residues. The chain's CDR3 is CASTNRDSHYEQYF. Here the CDR3 DNA reads TGTGCCAGCACCAACCGGGACAGCCACTACGAGCAGTACTTC.

The chain couples TRBV28 to TRBJ1-5; 8 positions agree with TRBD1. Germline V gives CDR1 MDHEN, CDR2 SYDVKM. V lost 2 bases to trimming and J lost 1 base; unmatched junction nucleotides: 7. The CDR3 contains 17 residues. The CDR3 loop reads CASSLTGGRGSNQPQHF. CDR3 in DNA: TGTGCCAGCAGTTTAACAGGGGGACGAGGCAGCAATCAGCCCCAGCATTTT.

The gene calls are TRBV6-6 and TRBJ1-1, with 7 bases matching TRBD1. The CDR3 runs to 15 residues. V was clipped by 4 bases and J by 4 bases; unmatched bases: 9. The germline CDR1 and CDR2 sequences are MNHNY and SVGAGI (reference sequence). This chain's CDR3 is CASSSTQGEVTEAFF. DNA for the CDR3: TGTGCCAGCAGTTCAACTCAGGGGGAGGTCACTGAAGCTTTCTTT.